A single sample is the source of the 17 T cell receptor beta chains below, sequenced in a study of T cells in Graves' hyperthyroidism and ophthalmopathy. Researchers amplified the TCR beta CDR3 regions from RNA transcripts. The primer set for the first-round RT-PCR of the TCR CDR3 was HTBI. Each CDR3 protein is one row after TCRdb ran MiXCR on the multiplex PCR reads. The table records over 450,000 distinct CDR3 sequences, 15% to 20% of them present only once. Sequencing input: blood. All receptors come from a woman younger than 35 with Graves' ophthalmopathy.

This clonotype was found many times. The chain's CDR3 is CASSGQAATNEKLFF. The CDR3, as DNA: TGTGCCAGCAGCGGACAGGCTGCAACTAATGAAAAACTGTTTTTT. The chain joins TRBV12-3 or TRBV12-4 to TRBJ1-4; 7 nucleotides align to TRBD1. V shed 6 bases and J 0 bases; nucleotides not matched to a gene: 4. This CDR3 comprises 15 residues.

This clonotype was seen a few times. V gene TRBV9 combines with J gene TRBJ1-4; D may be TRBD1 (5 bases). The CDR3 runs to 15 residues. Trimming took off 4 bases at V and 5 bases at J, with 15 bases between the two ends. Looked up from germline, CDR1 is SGDLS and CDR2 is YYNGEE. In DNA form, the CDR3 reads TGTGCCAGCAGCTCCACAGGCTCACCCAATGAAAAACTGTTTTTT. Translating gives CASSSTGSPNEKLFF.

About this clonotype: A much larger clonotype is one base distant, so this may be a read error. The chain is built from TRBV28 and TRBJ2-3; D remains unclear. The CDR3 runs 15 residues. Deletions cut 7 bases from V and 0 bases from J, with 14 bases between. Germline CDR1 reads MDHEN; CDR2 reads SYDVKM. CDR3 sequence reads: CASNQVHLSTDTQYF. DNA for the CDR3: TGTGCCAGCAACCAAGTCCACCTGAGCACAGATACGCAGTATTTT.

This clonotype was seen repeatedly, ten times or more. V usage is TRBV6-1 and J usage is TRBJ1-5; D is uncertain. Trimming pared 5 bases from V and 5 bases from J, leaving 16 bases between. This CDR3 has 15 amino acids. Germline V gene sequence: CDR1 MNHNS, CDR2 SASEGT. The CDR3 DNA follows: TGTGCCAGCAGTCCCGACTCCCAGCTCGATCAGCCCCAGCATTTT. It specifies CASSPDSQLDQPQHF.

This clonotype was detected only a few times. Being one base from a much bigger clone, this may be a read error. V and J are TRBV29-1 and TRBJ2-1, with 14 bases fitting TRBD2. The CDR3 spans 14 residues. Germline CDR1 and CDR2: SQVTM and ANQGSEA. Trimming cost V 5 bases and J 8 bases; bases outside gene matches: 5. CDR3 sequence (DNA): TGCAGCGTTACCGGGACTAGCGGGAGTCATGAGCAGTTCTTC. It yields the protein CSVTGTSGSHEQFF.

Many counts were recorded for this clonotype. The V and J genes are TRBV2 and TRBJ2-2; no reliable D call. The germline V gene has CDR1 SNHLY and CDR2 FYNNEI. The CDR3 extends over 13 amino acids. The V gene lost 8 bases and the J gene lost 6 bases, with 13 bases spanning the gap. The CDR3 DNA is TGTGCCAGCTCGACTTACACCGCCGGGGAGCTGTTTTTT. Amino acids: CASSTYTAGELFF.

The chain couples TRBV24-1 to TRBJ2-3; D is unclear. Trimming left V 3 bases short and J 4 bases short, with 10 bases between. The CDR3 is 14 amino acids. Per germline, CDR1 KGHDR and CDR2 SFDVKD. The CDR3 sequence is CATSDDIRADTQYF. In DNA, the CDR3 is TGTGCCACCAGTGATGACATCCGTGCAGATACGCAGTATTTT.

The sample holds many counts of this clonotype. This chain links TRBV11-2 with TRBJ2-2; TRBD2 matches at 11 bases. This CDR3 is built from 16 residues. With V trimmed by 3 bases and J by 4 bases, 4 bases remained unmatched. Germline V gene sequence: CDR1 SGHAT, CDR2 FQNNGV. The CDR3 DNA is TGTGCCAGCAGCTTGGGACTAGCGGAAACCACCGGGGAGCTGTTTTTT. It translates to CASSLGLAETTGELFF.

The chain recombines TRBV29-1 with TRBJ2-2; D remains unclear. Germline CDR1 and CDR2: SQVTM and ANQGSEA. Trimming cost V 1 base and J 2 bases, with 8 bases left between them. The CDR3 runs to 14 residues. Here the CDR3 reads CSVEGPANTGELFF. DNA of the CDR3: TGCAGCGTTGAAGGTCCAGCCAACACCGGGGAGCTGTTTTTT.

This clonotype appeared a few times. This sequence joins TRBV5-1 and TRBJ2-2; 14 bases are shared with TRBD2. CDR3 size: 19 residues. V lost 0 bases to trimming and J lost 2 bases; unmatched junction nucleotides: 6. The germline CDR1 and CDR2 sequences are SGHRS and YFSETQ. The CDR3 DNA reads TGCGCCAGCAGCTTGGTCCGACTAGCGGGGGGGGATAACACCGGGGAGCTGTTTTTT. Protein: CASSLVRLAGGDNTGELFF.

This clonotype was counted at least ten times. V usage is TRBV28 and J usage is TRBJ1-5; D is unresolved. This CDR3 has 15 amino acids. The ends were cut back, 3 bases at V and 4 bases at J, with 13 bases in the middle. Germline V gives CDR1 MDHEN, CDR2 SYDVKM. In nucleotides, the CDR3 is TGTGCCAGCAGTTTTAGCGAGAAGGGTAATCAGCCCCAGCATTTT. It codes for CASSFSEKGNQPQHF.

This clonotype was recorded many times. In DNA, the CDR3 is TGTGCCAGCAGCCCGACTAGCGGGAGATCCTACGAGCAGTACTTC. This translates into CASSPTSGRSYEQYF. The chain employs TRBV28 and TRBJ2-7; 12 bases agree with TRBD2. J gave up 1 base and V 6 bases, and 4 bases lay outside the gene matches. The CDR3 has 15 residues. CDR1 and CDR2 (germline): MDHEN, SYDVKM.

This clonotype was counted at least ten times. V is TRBV7-2 and J is TRBJ1-1; 7 bases match TRBD1. V dropped 4 bases and J dropped 0; count of bases not matched to a gene: 5. The CDR3 sequence is 15 residues long. CDR1 is SGHTA, CDR2 FQGNSA, per germline. CDR3 sequence (DNA): TGTGCCAGCAGCTCCCAGGGGGGCGTGAACACTGAAGCTTTCTTT. Protein product: CASSSQGGVNTEAFF.

J is TRBJ2-7 and V is TRBV4-3, with 7 nucleotides matching TRBD1. The J call may be in error: the DNA end matches TRBJ2-1 better. The CDR3 is 15 residues long. Germline-derived CDR1 and CDR2 are LGHNA and YSLEER. This CDR3 is CASSQDGTDSYEQFF. CDR3 in DNA: TGCGCCAGCAGCCAAGACGGGACAGACTCCTACGAGCAGTTCTTC.

The sample holds a few counts of this clonotype. The chain joins TRBV6-1 to TRBJ2-7, with D perhaps TRBD1 (6 bases). The CDR3 runs to 15 residues. Germline lookup yields CDR1 MNHNS and CDR2 SASEGT. Between the trimmed V and J ends, which lost 1 base and 5 bases, there was a span of 15 bases. The CDR3 sequence is CASSEGVNRVDEQYF. The DNA of the CDR3 is TGTGCCAGCAGTGAAGGAGTAAACAGGGTGGACGAGCAGTACTTC.

This clonotype occurred many times. The rearrangement joins TRBV30 to TRBJ2-2; D possibly corresponds to TRBD1 (6 bases). Deletions cut 8 bases from V and 0 bases from J, with 10 bases between. The CDR3 loop spans 13 amino acids. CDR1 is GTSNPN, CDR2 SVGIG, per germline (reference sequence). The DNA for the CDR3 is TGTGCCAGGACAGCCACGAACACCGGGGAGCTGTTTTTT. It specifies CARTATNTGELFF.

The chain joins TRBV20-1 to TRBJ2-7; TRBD1 agrees at 8 bases. CDR3 length: 15 amino acids. J gave up 2 bases and V 2 bases, and 8 bases lay outside the gene matches. Looked up from germline, CDR1 is DFQATT and CDR2 is SNEGSKA (reference sequence). The CDR3 nucleotides are TGCAGTGCTAGACCTTCCGACAGGGGTCCCTACGAGCAGTACTTC. Residues: CSARPSDRGPYEQYF.